The clone carrying this T cell receptor (beta chain) showed up just once. This CDR3 is built from 15 residues. Germline V gene sequence: CDR1 KGHDR, CDR2 SFDVKD. Trimming removed 5 bases at V and 3 bases at J, with 13 bases between. These data belong to a study of blood T cell repertoires in COVID-19. Clones were sequenced by immunoSEQ multiplex PCR, and TCRdb holds only the in-frame ones, with some missing. The sample records approximately 140,000 clones, about 83% being singletons. The V call is TRBV24-1, the J call TRBJ1-5; D gene ambiguous. Sequencing used PBMCs or T cells enriched from blood (not recorded which). The clonotype originates from a woman aged 45-60 years with acute COVID-19. The CDR3 nucleotides read TGTGCCACCAGTGGGCCCCCAGAAGACAATCAGCCCCAGCATTTT. Its translation: CATSGPPEDNQPQHF.